This TCR beta chain was obtained from a study of Graves' ophthalmopathy and Graves' hyperthyroidism. Broader study findings: Most expanded thyroid clonotypes above 0.001 frequency also appeared in blood.

Amplification of the TCR beta CDR3 regions used RNA transcripts (as template). RT-PCR in the first round used HTBI primers; a second-round multiplex PCR followed. MiXCR, run by TCRdb on the multiplex PCR reads, gives a single entry per CDR3 protein. The sample has 240,000 or so distinct CDR3 sequences; around 42% are singletons. This CDR3 is built from 15 residues. With 6 bases removed from V and 0 bases from J, the gap between germline ends came to 15 bases. Donors with ophthalmopathy: moderate-to-severe activity, CAS ≥3, NOSPECS ≥4, duration under 3 months. PBMCs were isolated from an approximately 10 ml sample of fresh peripheral blood. Turning to this clonotype: Its antigen remains unidentified.

The chain has TRBV12-3 or TRBV12-4 and TRBJ2-7; no clear D gene. Material for sequencing was peripheral blood. The sequence was collected from an adult man with Graves' ophthalmopathy. CDR3 sequence reads: CASSSRVLNSYEQYF. CDR3 coding DNA: TGTGCCAGCAGCAGCCGGGTCCTAAACTCCTACGAGCAGTACTTC.